These T cell receptor beta chains were read from a single sample in a study of OX40 agonist ivuxolimab in advanced cancers. Produced via immunoSEQ multiplex PCR; TCRdb's table is partial and in-frame only. The sample has around 40,000 clones, approximately 86% seen once. Sequencing was performed on CD4+ or CD8+ T cells sorted from blood, taken in a trial of the OX40 agonist ivuxolimab. These receptors all come from an adult with an advanced solid tumor such as melanoma, head and neck, liver or kidney cancer. The conserved cysteine and the conserved F or W are not part of the CDR3 here. Fields, in order: CDR3 protein, J gene, V gene, CDR3 length.

ASSFWGDTQY | TRBJ2-3 | TRBV27 | 10
ASSQGAAAFNSPLH | TRBJ1-6 | TRBV4-1 | 14
AISEVGYT | TRBJ1-2 | TRBV10-3 | 8
AWTIGEDTEAF | TRBJ1-1 | TRBV30 | 11
ASSIRLAGASTDTQY | TRBJ2-3 | TRBV19 | 15
ASSSPGQGAGQPQH | TRBJ1-5 | TRBV28 | 14
ASSLTPGHT | TRBJ1-2 | TRBV13 | 9
ASSLTDTQY | TRBJ2-3 | TRBV9 | 9
ASSPAYRPYEQY | TRBJ2-7 | TRBV2 | 12
SGREGAEQY | TRBJ2-7 | TRBV20-1 | 9
ASSEGRVAKNIQY | TRBJ2-4 | TRBV6-1 | 13
ASSRVVGEDEQY | TRBJ2-7 | TRBV4-1 | 12
ASSIDLQDPLLANYGYT | TRBJ1-2 | TRBV19 | 17
ASSATSGGRDTQY | TRBJ2-3 | TRBV7-6 | 13
ASSYGPAYNEQF | TRBJ2-1 | TRBV2 | 12
ASSPTRGEAF | TRBJ1-1 | TRBV4-1 | 10
ASSQTGSRLAGYNEQF | TRBJ2-1 | TRBV4-1 | 16
ASSQTSWETQY | TRBJ2-5 | TRBV7-8 | 11
ASSPLPQDSYEQY | TRBJ2-7 | TRBV10-3 | 13
ASSQVDRRETQY | TRBJ2-5 | TRBV14 | 12
ATETVNYGYT | TRBJ1-2 | TRBV6-5 | 10
TATGGAYNEQF | TRBJ2-1 | TRBV29-1 | 11
ASSIGAPTEAF | TRBJ1-1 | TRBV19 | 11
ASSPVQAVGQPQH | TRBJ1-5 | TRBV5-6 | 13
ASSWPTAQETQY | TRBJ2-5 | TRBV6-6 | 12
ASSSGQGLNGYT | TRBJ1-2 | TRBV6-5 | 12
ASSLGVPGELF | TRBJ2-2 | TRBV7-2 | 11
ASSLRDRGWGYGYT | TRBJ1-2 | TRBV13 | 14
ASSYGTAQYYGYT | TRBJ1-2 | TRBV5-1 | 13
ASSVSLLDGGELF | TRBJ2-2 | TRBV9 | 13
ASSPEKAF | TRBJ1-1 | TRBV5-4 | 8
ASILGPQGPYGYT | TRBJ1-2 | TRBV2 | 13
ASSRLATSTDTQY | TRBJ2-3 | TRBV6-6 | 13
SVDRTEAF | TRBJ1-1 | TRBV29-1 | 8
SLIAGVYNEQF | TRBJ2-1 | TRBV29-1 | 11
ASSFSNQPQH | TRBJ1-5 | TRBV7-9 | 10
ASSLASGYTGELF | TRBJ2-2 | TRBV7-9 | 13
ASSQDRAKLF | TRBJ1-4 | TRBV4-1 | 10
ASSLGFSHYGYT | TRBJ1-2 | TRBV7-9 | 12
ASSAGRRNTIY | TRBJ1-3 | TRBV7-6 | 11
ASRLAGVTGELF | TRBJ2-2 | TRBV6-1 | 12
ARSLFAGTGANVLT | TRBJ2-6 | TRBV5-3 | 14
ASSLGGALNEKLF | TRBJ1-4 | TRBV7-7 | 13
ASSLNGAQPQH | TRBJ1-5 | TRBV27 | 11
AWREPGPETQY | TRBJ2-5 | TRBV30 | 11
ASSISYGNSPLH | TRBJ1-6 | TRBV19 | 12
ASSQELRGGGTEQF | TRBJ2-1 | TRBV4-1 | 14
ASATYDGGVNEQF | TRBJ2-1 | TRBV7-8 | 13
ASSVHGGYT | TRBJ1-2 | TRBV9 | 9
ASSLVRELSYEQY | NA | TRBV7-8 | 13
ASSEGQPSTYEQY | TRBJ2-7 | TRBV6-1 | 13